The source of this T cell receptor (beta chain) is a study of blood T cell repertoires in COVID-19. Background on the study: Acute and convalescent COVID-19 samples came from the United States, Italy and Spain. In each case, the material was cDNA or gDNA derived from T cells, B-cell-depleted T cells, or PBMCs.

Per germline, CDR1 SEHNR and CDR2 FQNEAQ (reference sequence). V lost 5 bases, J lost 1 base, and 12 bases stayed unmatched. This CDR3 has 18 amino acids. In the study's own analysis: Reference gene primer amplification gave estimated nucleated cell counts. TCRdb's copy holds only in-frame clones and misses some; the assay was immunoSEQ multiplex PCR. V and J calls plus clone size are reproduced from that table; the DNA served to infer D and trimming. The table has around 68,000 clones, around 86% seen once. This chain uses TRBV7-9 with TRBJ2-7; 12 positions agree with TRBD1. Sequenced input: peripheral blood. The TCR was taken from a man aged 50 or older with active COVID-19. The CDR3 DNA is TGTGCCAGCAGCACCATCCTCCGGGACAGGGGGCATTCCTACGAGCAGTACTTC. Its translation is CASSTILRDRGHSYEQYF.